The clone carrying this T cell receptor beta chain was counted between two and nine times. Its antigen is as yet unknown. The data were taken from a study of T-cell memory formation after mild COVID-19. Study-level results: Clones that contracted from day 15 to 85 were balanced CD4/CD8, while later expanders leaned CD4+. Pre-infection memory showed some responding clones, and this suggested that cross-reactive memory joined. Second-wave clones peaking on day 37 lacked confirmed SARS-CoV-2 specificity.

TCRdb fed the 5' RACE reads into MiXCR, producing one record per CDR3 protein. There are under 200,000 distinct CDR3 sequences in the sample; less than 40% occur only once, and about 12% lies in the top ten. V lost 1 base and J lost 5, with 11 bases in between. The CDR3 runs 14 residues. Per the germline V gene, CDR1 is SGHVS and CDR2 is FNYEAQ. This sequence joins TRBV7-6 and TRBJ1-1; tentatively, D is TRBD1 (5 bases). The clonotype comes from an adult woman who had mild COVID-19 (a few samples of this study predate the infection). Cell type and time point are not known. Sequenced sample: PBMCs or a T cell subset sorted from them (not recorded which). The CDR3 bases are TGTGCCAGCAGCTTAGGAGGTGAGGGGACTGAAGCTTTCTTT. Amino acids: CASSLGGEGTEAFF.